This entry is about one T cell receptor (beta chain). This clonotype appeared many times. It has no known antigen specificity. No base-level quality is on record; no much larger clone is a single base apart. The data derive from a study of T-cell reconstitution after alpha-beta-depleted transplantation in children listed by TCRdb under 2016. For the wider study: The study quantitatively tracked T-cell immune reconstitution after TCRalphabeta/CD19-depleted allogeneic hematopoietic cell transplantation in children using TCR repertoire profiling.

The library was generated by PCR. The instrument was an Illumina HiSeq 2500. Molecular barcoding was employed in the preparation of TCR libraries, with unique molecular identifiers being used to normalize TCRbeta repertoire quantification. The raw public reads went through TCRdb reprocessing: fastp at Q25, MiXCR clone calling, in-frame beta chains kept. Entries are consolidated by CDR3 protein sequence, retaining the most common genes and DNA. Across this sample there are hundreds of thousands of distinct CDR3 sequences, with about 15% seen only once. The ten largest clonotypes hold 1.1% of the sample. At the junction V is shortened by 3 bases and J by 4 bases; bases outside the gene matches: 7. From cysteine to phenylalanine, the CDR3 is 15 amino acids long. Only CDR3 DNA is held: 45 bases, read in frame from base 1. CDR1 and CDR2, looked up from the germline V gene (reference sequence), are SGHKS and YYEKEE.

This TCR was recovered from a human donor who donated a stem cell graft to a child with acute myeloid leukemia. Sequencing was performed on PBMCs from the stem cell graft donor, taken from the stem cell graft. The rearrangement joined TRBV5-5 to TRBJ1-1; 9 middle bases align to TRBD1. The base sequence is TGTGCCAGCAGCTGGACAGGGGAGAGAGGCACTGAAGCTTTCTTT. It encodes CASSWTGERGTEAFF. Here the CDR3 is joined to the reference TRBV5-5 and TRBJ1-1 genes, and the full variable domain is: DAGVTQSPTHLIKTRGQQVTLRCSPISGHKSVSWYQQVLGQGPQFIFQYYEKEERGRGNFPDRFSARQFPNYSSELNVNALLLGDSALYLCASSWTGERGTEAFFGQGTRLTVV.